The present TCR beta chain was sequenced within a study of cytomegalovirus exposure and HLA in healthy donors. Trimming took 7 bases from V and 3 from J, leaving 21 bases between them. Looked up from germline, CDR1 is LNHDA and CDR2 is SQIVND (reference sequence). The CDR3 consists of 17 residues. The PCR made use of 60 Vbeta and 13 Jbeta primers. TCRdb keeps only in-frame clones here, not all; method: immunoSEQ multiplex PCR. In the table there are about 99,000 clones, about three quarters of which are singletons. Sample: PBMCs. This TCR derives from a man aged 60-69 years in good health and CMV-seropositive. The chain combines TRBV19 with TRBJ2-2, with D possibly being TRBD2 (7 bases). The CDR3 DNA reads as TGTGCCAGTATCCCCGTCCGGGGGGCGGCGTACACCGGGGAGCTGTTTTTT. The encoded protein is CASIPVRGAAYTGELFF. The full variable domain, with the rest looked up from reference TRBV19 and TRBJ2-2, is DGGITQSPKYLFRKEGQNVTLSCEQNLNHDAMYWYRQDPGQGLRLIYYSQIVNDFQKGDIAEGYSVSREKKESFPLTVTSAQKNPTAFYLCASIPVRGAAYTGELFFGEGSRLTVL.